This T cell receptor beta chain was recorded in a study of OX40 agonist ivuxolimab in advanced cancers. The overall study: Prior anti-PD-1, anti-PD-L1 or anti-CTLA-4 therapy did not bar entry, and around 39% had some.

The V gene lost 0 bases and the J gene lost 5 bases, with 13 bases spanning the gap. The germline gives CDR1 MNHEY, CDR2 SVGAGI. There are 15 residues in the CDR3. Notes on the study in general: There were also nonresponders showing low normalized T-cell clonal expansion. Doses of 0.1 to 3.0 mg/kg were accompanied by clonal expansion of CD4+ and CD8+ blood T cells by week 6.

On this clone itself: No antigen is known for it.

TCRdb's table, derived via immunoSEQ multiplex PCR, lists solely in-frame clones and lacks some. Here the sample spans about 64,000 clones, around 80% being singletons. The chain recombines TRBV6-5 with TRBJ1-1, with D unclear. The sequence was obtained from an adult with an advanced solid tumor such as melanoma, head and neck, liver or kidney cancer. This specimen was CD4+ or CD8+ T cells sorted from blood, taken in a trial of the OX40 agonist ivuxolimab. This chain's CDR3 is CASSYSINLETEAFF. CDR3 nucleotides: TGTGCCAGCAGTTACTCGATCAACTTGGAGACTGAAGCTTTCTTT.